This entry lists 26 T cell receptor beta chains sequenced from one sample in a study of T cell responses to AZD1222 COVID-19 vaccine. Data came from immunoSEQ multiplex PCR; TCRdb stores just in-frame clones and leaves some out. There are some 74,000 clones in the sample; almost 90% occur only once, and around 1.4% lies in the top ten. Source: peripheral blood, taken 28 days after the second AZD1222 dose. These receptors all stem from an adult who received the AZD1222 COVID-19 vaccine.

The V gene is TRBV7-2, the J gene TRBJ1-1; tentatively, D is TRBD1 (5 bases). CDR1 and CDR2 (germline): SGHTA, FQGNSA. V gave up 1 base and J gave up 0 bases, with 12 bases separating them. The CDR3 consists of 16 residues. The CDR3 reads CASSLGGEGMNTEAFF. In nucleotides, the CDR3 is TGTGCCAGCAGCTTAGGAGGGGAGGGAATGAACACTGAAGCTTTCTTT. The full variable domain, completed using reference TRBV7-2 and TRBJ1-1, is GAGVSQSPSNKVTEKGKDVELRCDPISGHTALYWYRQSLGQGLEFLIYFQGNSAPDKSGLPSDRFSAERTGGSVSTLTIQRTQQEDSAVYLCASSLGGEGMNTEAFFGQGTRLTVV.

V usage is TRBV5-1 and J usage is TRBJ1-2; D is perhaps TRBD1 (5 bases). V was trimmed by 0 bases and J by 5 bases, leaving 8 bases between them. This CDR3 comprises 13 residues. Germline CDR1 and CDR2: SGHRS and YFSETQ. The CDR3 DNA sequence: TGCGCCAGCAGCTTGGGGGGCGAGTATGGCTACACCTTC. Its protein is CASSLGGEYGYTF.

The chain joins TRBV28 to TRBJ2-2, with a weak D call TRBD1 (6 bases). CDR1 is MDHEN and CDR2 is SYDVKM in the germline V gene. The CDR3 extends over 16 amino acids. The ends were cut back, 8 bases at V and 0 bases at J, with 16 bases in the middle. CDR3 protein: CASPPPGHTNTGELFF. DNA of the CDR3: TGTGCCAGCCCCCCCCCGGGACATACGAACACCGGGGAGCTGTTTTTT.

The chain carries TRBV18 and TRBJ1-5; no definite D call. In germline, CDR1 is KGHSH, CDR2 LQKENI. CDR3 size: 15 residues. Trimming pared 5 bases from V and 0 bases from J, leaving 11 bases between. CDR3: CASSSAANSNQPQHF. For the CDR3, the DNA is TGTGCCAGCTCATCGGCAGCTAATAGCAATCAGCCCCAGCATTTT.

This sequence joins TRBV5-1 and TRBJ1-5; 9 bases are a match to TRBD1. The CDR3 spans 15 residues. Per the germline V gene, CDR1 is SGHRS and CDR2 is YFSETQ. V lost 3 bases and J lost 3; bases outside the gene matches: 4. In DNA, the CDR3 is TGCGCCAGCAGCTGGGGACAGGGACCCAATCAGCCCCAGCATTTT. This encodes CASSWGQGPNQPQHF.

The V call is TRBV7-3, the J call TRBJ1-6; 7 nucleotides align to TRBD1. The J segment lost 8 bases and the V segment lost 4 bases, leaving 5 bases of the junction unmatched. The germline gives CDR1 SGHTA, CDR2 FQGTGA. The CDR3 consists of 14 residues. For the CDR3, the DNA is TGTGCCAGCAGCTCGGGACAGCGGTATTCACCCCTCCACTTT. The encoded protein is CASSSGQRYSPLHF.

This chain's CDR3 is CASSARTGYSNQPQHF. The CDR3 DNA sequence: TGTGCCAGTAGTGCGCGGACCGGTTATAGCAATCAGCCCCAGCATTTT. The J gene is TRBJ1-5, the V gene TRBV19; D is unclear. Germline lookup yields CDR1 LNHDA and CDR2 SQIVND (reference sequence). The length of the CDR3 is 16 residues. V was shortened by 5 bases and J by 0 bases, with 14 bases between the two germline ends.

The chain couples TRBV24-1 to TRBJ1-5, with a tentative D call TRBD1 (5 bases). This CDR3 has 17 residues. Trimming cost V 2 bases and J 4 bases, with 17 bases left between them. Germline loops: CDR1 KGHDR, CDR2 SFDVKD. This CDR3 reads CATSDSPQGRGNQPQHF. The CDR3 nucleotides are TGTGCCACCAGTGATTCGCCCCAGGGACGGGGGAATCAGCCCCAGCATTTT.

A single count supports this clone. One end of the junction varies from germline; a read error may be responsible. The CDR3 loop reads CANSLFGNQPQHF. DNA of the CDR3: TGTGCCAACAGTTTGTTCGGTAATCAGCCCCAGCATTTT. The chain is built from TRBV28 and TRBJ1-5, with no clear D. The CDR3 runs 13 residues. CDR1 and CDR2 (germline): MDHEN, SYDVKM.

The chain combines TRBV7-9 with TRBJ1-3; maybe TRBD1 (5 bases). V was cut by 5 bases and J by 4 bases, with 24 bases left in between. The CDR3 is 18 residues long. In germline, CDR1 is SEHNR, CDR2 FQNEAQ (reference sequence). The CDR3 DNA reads TGTGCCAGCAGCCCGCAAGCCGGGACTTCAGTTGCCGGAAACACCATATATTTT. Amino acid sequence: CASSPQAGTSVAGNTIYF.

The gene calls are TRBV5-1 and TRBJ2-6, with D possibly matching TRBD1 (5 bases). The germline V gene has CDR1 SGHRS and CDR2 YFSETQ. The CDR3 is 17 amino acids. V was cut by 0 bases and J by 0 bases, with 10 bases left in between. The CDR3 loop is CASSLVQASSGANVLTF. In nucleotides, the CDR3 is TGCGCCAGCAGCTTGGTACAGGCTAGCTCTGGGGCCAACGTCCTGACTTTC.

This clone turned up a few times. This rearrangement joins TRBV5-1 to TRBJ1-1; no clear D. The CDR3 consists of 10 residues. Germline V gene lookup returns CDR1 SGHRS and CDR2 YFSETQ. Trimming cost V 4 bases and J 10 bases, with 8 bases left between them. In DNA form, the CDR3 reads TGCGCCAGCAGCGCCGGCGGAGCTTTCTTT. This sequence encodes CASSAGGAFF.

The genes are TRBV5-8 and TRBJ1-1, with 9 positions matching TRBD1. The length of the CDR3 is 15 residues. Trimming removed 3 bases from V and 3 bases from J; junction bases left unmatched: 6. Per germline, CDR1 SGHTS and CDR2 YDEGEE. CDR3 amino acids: CASSYPQGADTEAFF. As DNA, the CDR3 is TGTGCCAGCAGCTACCCACAGGGGGCCGACACTGAAGCTTTCTTT. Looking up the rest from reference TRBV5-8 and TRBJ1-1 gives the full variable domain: EAGVTQSPTHLIKTRGQQATLRCSPISGHTSVYWYQQALGLGLQFLLWYDEGEERNRGNFPPRFSGRQFPNYSSELNVNALELEDSALYLCASSYPQGADTEAFFGQGTRLTVV.

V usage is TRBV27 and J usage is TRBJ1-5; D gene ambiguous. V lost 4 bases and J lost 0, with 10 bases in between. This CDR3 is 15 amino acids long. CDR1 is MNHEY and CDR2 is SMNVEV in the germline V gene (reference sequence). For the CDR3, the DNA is TGTGCCAGCAGTTCCGATACTTATAGCAATCAGCCCCAGCATTTT. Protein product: CASSSDTYSNQPQHF.

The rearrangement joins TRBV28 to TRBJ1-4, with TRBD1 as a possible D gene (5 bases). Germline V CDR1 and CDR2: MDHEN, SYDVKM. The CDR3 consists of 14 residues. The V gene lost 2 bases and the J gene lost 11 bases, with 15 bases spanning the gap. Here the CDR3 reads CASSLEAGKGKLFF. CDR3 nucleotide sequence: TGTGCCAGCAGTTTAGAGGCAGGGAAGGGGAAACTGTTTTTT.

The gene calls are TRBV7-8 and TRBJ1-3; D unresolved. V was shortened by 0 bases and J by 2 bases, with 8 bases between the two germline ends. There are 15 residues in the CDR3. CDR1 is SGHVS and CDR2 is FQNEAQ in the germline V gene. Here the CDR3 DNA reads TGTGCCAGCAGCTTAGCGCTAGGGCCTGGAAACACCATATATTTT. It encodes CASSLALGPGNTIYF. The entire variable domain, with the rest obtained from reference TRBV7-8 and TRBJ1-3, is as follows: GAGVSQSPRYKVAKRGQDVALRCDPISGHVSLFWYQQALGQGPEFLTYFQNEAQLDKSGLPSDRFFAERPEGSVSTLKIQRTQQEDSAVYLCASSLALGPGNTIYFGEGSWLTVV.

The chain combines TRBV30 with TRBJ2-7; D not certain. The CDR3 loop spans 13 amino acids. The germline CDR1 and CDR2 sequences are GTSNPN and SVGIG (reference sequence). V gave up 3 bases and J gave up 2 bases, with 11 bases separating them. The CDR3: CAWSALGTYEQYF. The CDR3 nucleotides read TGTGCCTGGAGCGCCTTGGGGACCTACGAGCAGTACTTC.

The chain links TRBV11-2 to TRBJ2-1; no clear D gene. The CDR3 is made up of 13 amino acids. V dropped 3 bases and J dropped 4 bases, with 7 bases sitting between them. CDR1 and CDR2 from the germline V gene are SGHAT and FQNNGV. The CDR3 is CASSLAQYNEQFF. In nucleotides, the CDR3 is TGTGCCAGCAGCTTGGCACAGTACAATGAGCAGTTCTTC.

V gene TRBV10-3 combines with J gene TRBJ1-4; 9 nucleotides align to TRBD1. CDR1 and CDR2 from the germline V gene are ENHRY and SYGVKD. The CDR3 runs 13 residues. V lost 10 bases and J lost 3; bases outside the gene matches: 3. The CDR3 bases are TGTGCCACCGGGACAGGGCCTAATGAAAAACTGTTTTTT. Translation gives CATGTGPNEKLFF.

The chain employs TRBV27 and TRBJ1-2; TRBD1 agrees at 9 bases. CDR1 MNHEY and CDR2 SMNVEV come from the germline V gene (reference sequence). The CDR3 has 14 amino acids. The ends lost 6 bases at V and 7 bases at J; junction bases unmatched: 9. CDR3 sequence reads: CASRKQGAIGGYTF. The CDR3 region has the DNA TGTGCCAGCAGAAAACAGGGGGCGATAGGTGGCTACACCTTC.

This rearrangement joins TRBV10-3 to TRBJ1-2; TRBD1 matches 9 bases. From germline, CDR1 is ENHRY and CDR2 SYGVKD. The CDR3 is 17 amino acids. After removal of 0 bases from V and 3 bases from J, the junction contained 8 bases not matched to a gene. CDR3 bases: TGTGCCATCAGTGAGTCGGGGGACAGGGAATTTTACTATGGCTACACCTTC. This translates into CAISESGDREFYYGYTF.

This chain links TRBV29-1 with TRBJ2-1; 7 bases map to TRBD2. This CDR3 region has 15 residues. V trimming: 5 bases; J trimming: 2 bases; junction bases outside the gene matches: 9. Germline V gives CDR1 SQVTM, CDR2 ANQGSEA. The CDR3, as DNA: TGCAGCGTTCGAACGGGTGCGGGGGCCTACAATGAGCAGTTCTTC. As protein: CSVRTGAGAYNEQFF.

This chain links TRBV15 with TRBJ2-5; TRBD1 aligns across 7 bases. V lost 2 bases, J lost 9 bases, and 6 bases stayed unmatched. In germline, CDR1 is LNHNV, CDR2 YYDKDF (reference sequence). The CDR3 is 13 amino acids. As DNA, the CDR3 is TGTGCCACCAGCAGACCCGGACAGGAGGCCCAGTACTTC. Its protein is CATSRPGQEAQYF.

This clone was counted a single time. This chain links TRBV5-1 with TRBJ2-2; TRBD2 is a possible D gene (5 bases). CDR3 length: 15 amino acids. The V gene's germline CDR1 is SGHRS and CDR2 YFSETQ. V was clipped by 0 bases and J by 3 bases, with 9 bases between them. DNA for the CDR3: TGCGCCAGCAGCTTGGGAGGGATCGACACCGGGGAGCTGTTTTTT. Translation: CASSLGGIDTGELFF. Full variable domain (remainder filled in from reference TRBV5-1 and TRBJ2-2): KAGVTQTPRYLIKTRGQQVTLSCSPISGHRSVSWYQQTPGQGLQFLFEYFSETQRNKGNFPGRFSGRQFSNSRSEMNVSTLELGDSALYLCASSLGGIDTGELFFGEGSRLTVL.

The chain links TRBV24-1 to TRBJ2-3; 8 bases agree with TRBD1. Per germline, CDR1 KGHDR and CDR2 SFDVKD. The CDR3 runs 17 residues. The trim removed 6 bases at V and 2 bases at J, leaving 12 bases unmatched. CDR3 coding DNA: TGTGCCACCAGTTTCCTAGGACAGGGCCTCTTCACAGATACGCAGTATTTT. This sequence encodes CATSFLGQGLFTDTQYF.

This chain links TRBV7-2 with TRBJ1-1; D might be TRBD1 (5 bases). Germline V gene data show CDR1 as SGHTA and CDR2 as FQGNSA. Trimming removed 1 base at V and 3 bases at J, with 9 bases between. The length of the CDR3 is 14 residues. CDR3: CASSLVGGDTEAFF. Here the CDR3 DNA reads TGTGCCAGCAGCTTAGTCGGAGGGGACACTGAAGCTTTCTTT.